The 9 T cell receptor beta chains reported below all come from one sample, sequenced in a study of blood T cell repertoires in COVID-19. Generated by immunoSEQ multiplex PCR, the TCRdb table keeps only in-frame clones and is missing some. The profile covers 55,000 to 65,000 clones, with less than 90% appearing a single time and roughly 5.3% taken by the ten largest. Sequenced sample: peripheral blood. The receptors stem from a man of 80 years or more in a cohort sampled during active COVID-19.

This clone was counted between two and nine times. The chain uses TRBV27 and TRBJ2-2; 7 nucleotides agree with TRBD2. After removal of 5 bases from V and 7 bases from J, the junction contained 10 bases not matched to a gene. Germline V gives CDR1 MNHEY, CDR2 SMNVEV (reference sequence). This CDR3 has 15 residues. The CDR3 region is CASSPLGEGLGELFF. Written as DNA, the CDR3 is TGTGCCAGCAGTCCCCTCGGGGAGGGGCTCGGGGAGCTGTTTTTT.

The genes are TRBV5-1 and TRBJ2-4; D is possibly TRBD2 (5 bases). V gave up 5 bases and J gave up 7 bases, with 7 bases separating them. The CDR3 consists of 11 residues. The germline V gene encodes CDR1 SGHRS and CDR2 YFSETQ. In nucleotides, the CDR3 is TGCGCCAGCAGGGAGGCTAACATTCAGTACTTC. Translation gives CASREANIQYF.

The chain uses TRBV5-1 and TRBJ2-7; 7 bases match TRBD1. Germline trimming cut 4 bases from V and 3 bases from J; bases unmatched to any gene: 7. CDR1 is SGHRS, CDR2 YFSETQ, per germline. There are 14 residues in the CDR3. The CDR3 loop is CASSLRAGGYEQYF. Here the CDR3 DNA reads TGCGCCAGCAGCCTCAGGGCAGGGGGCTACGAGCAGTACTTC.

The chain recombines TRBV9 with TRBJ1-5; D is unresolved. Trimming left V 0 bases short and J 0 bases short, with 4 bases between. Germline V gives CDR1 SGDLS, CDR2 YYNGEE. This CDR3 has 14 residues. For the CDR3, the DNA is TGTGCCAGCAGCGTAGGTTATAGCAATCAGCCCCAGCATTTT. It codes for CASSVGYSNQPQHF.

This clone has a handful of counts. Within the sample, other DNA sequences also encode this same CDR3. This chain links TRBV30 with TRBJ1-5; D remains ambiguous. CDR3 length: 13 amino acids. Deletions cut 0 bases from V and 4 bases from J, with 7 bases between. Germline CDR1 reads GTSNPN; CDR2 reads SVGIG (reference sequence). The CDR3 here is CAWSVRDNQPQHF. DNA of the CDR3: TGTGCCTGGAGTGTACGAGATAATCAGCCCCAGCATTTT. Using reference TRBV30 and TRBJ1-5 for the parts outside the CDR3, the full variable domain is SQTIHQWPATLVQPVGSPLSLECTVEGTSNPNLYWYRQAAGRGLQLLFYSVGIGQISSEVPQNLSASRPQDRQFILSSKKLLLSDSGFYLCAWSVRDNQPQHFGDGTRLSIL.

The rearrangement joins TRBV11-2 to TRBJ2-7, with TRBD1 matching over 7 bases. CDR1 SGHAT and CDR2 FQNNGV come from the germline V gene. The CDR3 totals 15 residues. The trim removed 3 bases at V and 3 bases at J, leaving 8 bases unmatched. The CDR3 DNA sequence: TGTGCCAGCAGCTTTAGGGAAACAGGGGTCTACGAGCAGTACTTC. Translated: CASSFRETGVYEQYF.

This chain's CDR3 is CASSLDIGEQYF. CDR3 DNA sequence: TGTGCCAGCAGCTTAGATATCGGCGAGCAGTACTTC. The chain couples TRBV7-2 to TRBJ2-7; D not resolved. V was cut by 1 base and J by 6 bases, with 7 bases left in between. Per the germline V gene, CDR1 is SGHTA and CDR2 is FQGNSA. This CDR3 contains 12 residues.

The rearrangement joins TRBV27 to TRBJ1-6, with 10 bases matching TRBD1. The CDR3 is made up of 16 amino acids. Germline trimming cut 5 bases from V and 1 base from J; bases unmatched to any gene: 2. CDR1 is MNHEY, CDR2 SMNVEV, per germline (reference sequence). CDR3 protein: CASSAGQGSYNSPLHF. CDR3 nucleotide sequence: TGTGCCAGCAGTGCGGGACAGGGGTCCTATAATTCACCCCTCCACTTT.

The chain recombines TRBV9 with TRBJ1-2; 8 bases align to TRBD1. There are 15 residues in the CDR3. Germline CDR1 reads SGDLS; CDR2 reads YYNGEE. Trimming cost V 3 bases and J 1 base; bases outside gene matches: 5. The chain's CDR3 is CASSAADRGNYGYTF. CDR3 in DNA: TGTGCCAGCAGCGCAGCCGACAGGGGTAACTATGGCTACACCTTC. Full variable domain (missing parts from reference TRBV9 and TRBJ1-2): DSGVTQTPKHLITATGQRVTLRCSPRSGDLSVYWYQQSLDQGLQFLIQYYNGEERAKGNILERFSAQQFPDLHSELNLSSLELGDSALYFCASSAADRGNYGYTFGSGTRLTVV.